This entry lists 8 T cell receptor beta chains sequenced from one sample in a study of shared clonotypes between healthy human individuals. Only in-frame clones appear in the TCRdb table, and some are missing; sequencing was by immunoSEQ multiplex PCR. The repertoire holds millions of clones, with 95% as singletons. The sample consisted of naive CD4+ T cells sorted from blood. Subset reported: CD45RA+ positively selected. The source is a young man in good health.

The chain employs TRBV5-6 and TRBJ2-7; tentative D call: TRBD2 (5 bases). The CDR3 has 13 residues. V was trimmed by 0 bases and J by 3 bases, leaving 7 bases between them. The germline gives CDR1 SGHDT, CDR2 YYEEEE. The CDR3 region is CASSLGGIYEQYF. DNA for the CDR3: TGTGCCAGCAGCTTGGGAGGGATCTACGAGCAGTACTTC.

This clone has only one observation. V usage is TRBV28 and J usage is TRBJ1-4, with D unclear. This CDR3 is 15 amino acids long. Trimming pared 4 bases from V and 0 bases from J, leaving 9 bases between. Looked up from germline, CDR1 is MDHEN and CDR2 is SYDVKM. The CDR3 loop is CASSYRRSTNEKLFF. CDR3 coding DNA: TGTGCCAGCAGTTACCGACGGTCAACTAATGAAAAACTGTTTTTT.

This chain joins TRBV7-2 and TRBJ2-7; D is ambiguous. Trimming took 1 base from V and 0 from J, leaving 13 bases between them. The germline gives CDR1 SGHTA, CDR2 FQGNSA. The CDR3 covers 16 residues. The DNA for the CDR3 is TGTGCCAGCAGCTTAGTCTGGACGGGCAACTCCTACGAGCAGTACTTC. It encodes CASSLVWTGNSYEQYF.

The chain has TRBV11-2 and TRBJ1-5, with 11 bases fitting TRBD1. This CDR3 has 15 amino acids. Trimming cost V 0 bases and J 7 bases; bases outside gene matches: 2. Per germline, CDR1 SGHAT and CDR2 FQNNGV. The CDR3 here is CASSLEGTGGQPQHF. As DNA, the CDR3 is TGTGCCAGCAGCTTAGAGGGGACAGGGGGACAGCCCCAGCATTTT. The complete variable domain, with remaining parts taken from reference TRBV11-2 and TRBJ1-5, reads EAGVAQSPRYKIIEKRQSVAFWCNPISGHATLYWYQQILGQGPKLLIQFQNNGVVDDSQLPKDRFSAERLKGVDSTLKIQPAKLEDSAVYLCASSLEGTGGQPQHFGDGTRLSIL.

For this clone: Being one base from a much bigger clone, this may be a read error. The chain uses TRBV30 and TRBJ1-3; the match to TRBD1 covers 8 bases. Germline V gene data show CDR1 as GTSNPN and CDR2 as SVGIG (reference sequence). The CDR3 has 13 residues. The CDR3 sequence is CAWETGAGNAIYF. For the CDR3, the DNA is TGTGCCTGGGAGACAGGGGCTGGAAACGCCATATATTTT.

The rearrangement links TRBV9 to TRBJ2-2; a possible D gene is TRBD2 (6 bases). Deletions cut 3 bases from V and 4 bases from J, with 16 bases between. CDR1 SGDLS and CDR2 YYNGEE come from the germline V gene. The length of the CDR3 is 16 residues. CDR3 nucleotide sequence: TGTGCCAGCAGCGAGAGGGTCCAGGGAGGCACCGGGGAGCTGTTTTTT. Translated: CASSERVQGGTGELFF.

The rearrangement joins TRBV28 to TRBJ1-2, with 7 bases that match TRBD1. The germline CDR1 and CDR2 sequences are MDHEN and SYDVKM. This CDR3 spans 15 amino acids. V lost 4 bases to trimming and J lost 5 bases; unmatched junction nucleotides: 10. This CDR3 is CASSYRDRERYGYTF. CDR3 bases: TGTGCCAGCAGTTACAGAGACAGGGAAAGATATGGCTACACCTTC.

The chain links TRBV7-2 to TRBJ2-3; D is unclear. V dropped 5 bases and J dropped 2 bases, with 14 bases sitting between them. The germline gives CDR1 SGHTA, CDR2 FQGNSA. The CDR3 consists of 15 residues. CDR3 region: CASSPHGRYTDTQYF. The CDR3 nucleotides are TGTGCCAGCAGCCCCCACGGACGGTACACAGATACGCAGTATTTT.